This entry describes one TCR beta chain. Its binding antigen is unknown. No much larger clone is present one base from it, and per-base qualities are unavailable. The cohort was made up of about 610 healthy bone marrow donors. All cohort members were sampled while nominally healthy, although unrecorded immune exposures were likely present. The donor tested CMV seronegative and was one of the 352 seronegative cohort members. A peripheral blood sample was provided by each donor, and peripheral blood mononuclear cells were used for TCR beta sequencing. Genomic DNA was extracted from the blood cell samples with the Qiagen DNeasy Blood Extraction Kit. These data originate in a study of cytomegalovirus exposure and HLA in healthy donors (dated by TCRdb to 2017 to 2019). Turning to the overall study: An earlier analysis of some 600 of the donors reported approximately 260 Gb of sequence data and some 110 million unique TCR beta sequences obtained from around 170 million T cells. An early release that covered fewer than 750 HLA-typed donors contained about 300 gigabases of sequencing data and about 84 million unique TCR sequences. Of the roughly 420 genotyped donors, 75% to 85% were placed in the genetic ancestry cluster associated with self-reported Caucasian donors. The aim of the study was to test whether cataloging public T cell receptors could identify signatures of past pathogen exposure. The study used immunosequencing to profile the T cell repertoires of 666 subjects and linked those repertoires to cytomegalovirus serostatus. Along with the roughly 700-subject first cohort, a separate validation cohort of over 90 different subjects was used. The study combined high-throughput TCR immunosequencing, statistical association of individual TCRs with disease status, and machine learning to predict cytomegalovirus infection status. To study patterns of TCR occurrence, a later analysis re-analyzed previously published TCR beta repertoires from several hundred donors and added high-resolution HLA genotyping. In the later analysis, no new phenotypic data were used to find candidate immune exposures; instead, reliance was placed on TCR beta sequences and their occurrence across donors. An earlier analysis of several hundred of the donors used high-throughput TCR beta sequencing to judge whether each TCR beta V gene segment behaved as functional or pseudogenic. Donor age, sex, ethnicity and CMV serostatus were compiled alongside the repertoire data. In a later genetic analysis, genome-wide SNP genotypes for about 65% of the roughly 670 donors were used, and that subset was treated as a discovery cohort. Every discovery cohort repertoire had been produced on one sequencing platform. Class I and class II HLA loci were covered by the typing at four-digit resolution. Typing coverage differed by locus: A, B, C, DRB1 and DQB1 were typed in roughly 629-630 donors, DQA1 in about 550, DPA1 in around 580, and DPB1 in about 450. Four or five DR-DQ haplotypes were treated as single units for association and clustering because of strong linkage in the cohort. On average, around 240,000 unique TCR beta nucleotide sequences were sequenced per donor among some 420 genotyped donors of the cohort, with roughly 18% of those sequences being non-productive. What the study reported, not specific to this receptor: According to a later genetic analysis, donors in an Asian-associated ancestry cluster had fewer N-insertions in productive TCRs than the approximately 690-donor mean. In a later analysis, TCR association rates were found to vary across HLA loci, with the most associated TCRs seen for DRB1 alleles and the fewest for HLA-C alleles. Across donors, most TCR sequences were observed very rarely, whereas some public TCRs were present in many individuals. A cluster of highly shared sequence variants was judged likely to represent a technical artifact of the sequencing pipeline. A few of the identified cytomegalovirus-associated TCR beta chains were confirmed in vitro to be specific for cytomegalovirus antigens. The earlier analysis of 587 of the donors excluded some 16 rarely observed V segments, including chromosome 9 orphons, because counts were too low. A later analysis found that HLA-associated TCR beta chains were more clonally expanded and had lower generation probabilities than equally common non-associated chains. An association between a missense DCLRE1C variant and V-gene and J-gene trimming of TCR beta chains was found in a later genetic analysis and replicated in an independent cohort. Strong co-occurrence of HLA alleles, especially DR and DQ, made assigning TCR associations to individual alleles difficult. At a false discovery rate of 0.05, a later analysis linked around 17,000 TCR beta sequences to specific HLA alleles. In both the original and validation cohorts, the classifier was reported to diagnose cytomegalovirus status with high specificity and sensitivity. Linkage disequilibrium might explain the correlated functional status among segregating V segments, but an unknown experimental factor could not be excluded. The authors suggested that the approach could potentially be generalized to other disease states and immunological phenotypes. The presence/absence analyses assumed that sequencing depth was roughly uniform across donors, and that assumption may not be true. The cohort was sequenced for TCR beta chains only, and without alpha or paired-chain data the features that could be detected were limited. The study gave a list of over 150 TCR beta chains associated with cytomegalovirus. A further reported finding was that TCR beta sequences accurately predicted the HLA-A and HLA-B alleles for most subjects in the first cohort. Because some donors lacked HLA typing at each locus, the association tests relied only on the typed subset. Broadly in line with IMGT annotations, most TCR beta V segments showed up in productive rearrangements about 87% or about 30% of the time in an earlier analysis of about 500 of the donors. Several of the top co-occurrence clusters appeared to be linked to parvovirus B19, influenza, CMV and Epstein-Barr virus, according to a later analysis. In a later analysis, most CMV-associated TCR beta chains were found to appear HLA-restricted, with HLA associations seemingly driven largely by CMV exposure. CMV serostatus was the only immune exposure information available for the cohort.

The library was produced with the immunoSEQ multiplex PCR assay. For the multiplex PCR, a mixture combining 60 forward primers for TCR Vbeta segments and 13 reverse primers for TCR Jbeta segments was used. The CDR3 region of rearranged TCR beta genes was amplified from genomic DNA with a multiplex PCR assay. On the Illumina HiSeq System, the amplified TCR beta libraries were sequenced as 87-base-pair reads. On the authors' methods: In a later analysis, tens of millions of unique TCR beta chains were counted across the 650 to 750 repertoires, and roughly 10 million of these chains were shared by at least two donors. A nearest-neighbor algorithm error-corrected the raw reads and collapsed the reads into unique sequences, merging closely related sequences to remove PCR and sequencing errors. Alignment of CDR3 sequences to IMGT reference sequences was used to assign V, D and J gene segments. For a sequence to be retained, at least a six-nucleotide match to both a V gene segment and a J gene segment was required. Rearrangements were called productive when the CDR3 lacked stop codons and stayed in frame with V and J; all others were non-productive. CDR3 was defined according to IMGT convention as the region running from the second conserved V-encoded cysteine to the conserved J-encoded phenylalanine. Sequences without an unambiguous match to a single V gene segment were excluded from the earlier analysis of about 640 of the donors. An earlier analysis of 450 to 650 of the donors called V segments functional above 56.7% productive rearrangements and segregating when the between-donor standard deviation exceeded 5%. A statistical classification framework was built to diagnose cytomegalovirus status from the catalog of TCR beta chain sequences. In a later analysis, V and J genes were assigned by comparing TCR nucleotide sequences against IMGT/GENE-DB human TR gene sequences. A later analysis assigned CDR3 sequences and most-parsimonious VDJ recombination scenarios with the TCRdist pipeline. In a later analysis, every TCR beta chain was defined by the combination of its CDR3 amino acid sequence and its V-gene family, and reads without a unique V-gene family were dropped. As a way to deal with suspected cross-contamination and a sequencing artifact, a later analysis dropped under 600 nucleotide sequences that were highly shared and had low generation probability. In a later analysis, a clonal expansion index was calculated for each public chain from normalized within-repertoire ranks of inferred template counts. In a later analysis, generation probabilities were computed with a VDJ recombination model fitted to out-of-frame rearrangements, and the resulting probabilities were checked against IGoR. In a later analysis, TCR-TCR, TCR-HLA and TCR-CMV co-occurrence was scored with hypergeometric tests, and a repertoire-size bias correction was applied to TCR pairs. To estimate false discovery rates, a later analysis permuted the HLA or CMV assignments 20 times. In a later analysis, co-occurring TCRs were grouped using DBSCAN, and TCRdist sequence similarity was added for clustering within HLA-allele-positive subsets. Co-occurrence clustering excluded repertoires with fewer than 30,000 or more than 120,000 public chains, plus five with anomalous nucleotide sharing. TCRdb took over this immuneACCESS table, retaining in-frame rearrangements with V and J assigned. Such tables are incomplete; in checked studies, under half of the missing clones stem from an unresolved V gene, and the remainder is unexplained. Clonal size and the V and J genes are those of that table, whereas D and trimming came from the DNA. This sample is represented by approximately 150,000 clones; 65% to 80% of them were singletons. The ten biggest clones cover roughly 2% of the sample.

The sequencing sample was made of PBMCs. The receptor's source is a man aged 40-50 years in good health and CMV-seronegative.

The CDR3 in this case is CASSLQGARYTF. In nucleotides, the sequence is TGTGCCAGCAGCTTACAGGGGGCTCGCTACACCTTC. The rearrangement joined TRBV9 to TRBJ1-2, with 9 bases matching TRBD1. The CDR3 runs 12 amino acids, cysteine and phenylalanine included. The CDR3 DNA has 36 bases and is translated from base 1. CDR1 and CDR2, looked up from the germline V gene, are SGDLS and YYNGEE. After removal of 4 bases from V and 9 bases from J, the junction retains 4 bases not matched to a gene.